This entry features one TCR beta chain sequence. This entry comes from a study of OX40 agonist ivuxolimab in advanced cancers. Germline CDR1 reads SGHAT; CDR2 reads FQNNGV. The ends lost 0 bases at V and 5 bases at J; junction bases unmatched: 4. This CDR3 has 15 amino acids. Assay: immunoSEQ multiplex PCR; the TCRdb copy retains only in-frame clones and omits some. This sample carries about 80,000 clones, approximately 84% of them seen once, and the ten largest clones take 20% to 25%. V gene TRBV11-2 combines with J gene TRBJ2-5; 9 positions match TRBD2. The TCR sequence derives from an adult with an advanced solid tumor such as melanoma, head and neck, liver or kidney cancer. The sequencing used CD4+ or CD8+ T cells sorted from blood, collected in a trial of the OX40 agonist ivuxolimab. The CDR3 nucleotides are TGTGCCAGCAGCTTAGATGGGACTAGCCGGGAGACCCAGTACTTC. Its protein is CASSLDGTSRETQYF.